Listed below are T cell receptor beta chains from one sample, sequenced in a study of blood T cell repertoires in COVID-19. TCRdb's table, derived via immunoSEQ multiplex PCR, lists solely in-frame clones and lacks some. Here the sample spans fewer than 350,000 clones, under 90% being singletons. The sample comprised PBMCs or T cells enriched from blood (not recorded which). These receptors were taken from a man aged 60-69 years who had recovered from COVID-19. CDR3s include the opening cysteine and the closing phenylalanine or tryptophan. A D gene is named only where the DNA matches it firmly. Rows give clone size only sometimes, using once, few, many, or a class for an expanded clone.

j_call d_call v_call clone_size cdr3_aa cdr3_nt
TRBJ2-1 NA TRBV7-3 NA CAVLGVGNGEQFF TGTGCCGTCCTGGGAGTCGGGAACGGTGAGCAGTTCTTC
TRBJ1-6 NA TRBV28 NA CASSPNGSPLHF TGTGCCAGCAGTCCCAACGGTTCACCCCTCCACTTT
TRBJ1-6 TRBD1 TRBV2 NA CASRGQGIMGSPLHF TGTGCCAGCAGAGGACAGGGTATTATGGGTTCACCCCTCCACTTT
TRBJ2-1 NA TRBV2 NA CASCRERGNEQFF TGTGCCAGCTGCCGGGAGAGGGGAAATGAGCAGTTCTTC
TRBJ2-7 TRBD1 TRBV4-3 NA CASSLESGQSYEQYF TGCGCCAGCAGCCTTGAATCGGGACAGTCCTACGAGCAGTACTTC
TRBJ2-7 NA TRBV28 NA CASSFPAATYEQYF TGTGCCAGCAGTTTCCCAGCGGCGACCTACGAGCAGTACTTC
TRBJ1-6 TRBD1 TRBV9 NA CASSAPGQLNSPLHF TGTGCCAGCAGCGCGCCGGGACAGTTGAATTCACCCCTCCACTTT
TRBJ1-1 NA TRBV28 NA CASYLGGGEAFF TGTGCCAGCTACTTGGGAGGAGGTGAAGCTTTCTTT
TRBJ1-5 NA TRBV11-2 once CASSLARRVFNQPQHF TGTGCCAGCAGCTTAGCCCGCAGGGTGTTCAATCAGCCCCAGCATTTT
TRBJ1-2 NA TRBV19 NA CASSTGGLFDRGYTF TGTGCCAGTAGTACCGGTGGACTCTTCGACCGTGGCTACACCTTC
TRBJ2-2 NA TRBV27 NA CASSKSGLNTGELFF TGTGCCAGCAGTAAGAGCGGGCTCAACACCGGGGAGCTGTTTTTT
TRBJ2-1 TRBD2 TRBV7-3 NA CASSLGGLAGMQFF TGTGCCAGCAGCTTGGGGGGACTAGCGGGTATGCAGTTCTTC
TRBJ2-7 NA TRBV7-3 NA CASSSPPDRISYEQYF TGTGCCAGCAGCTCCCCCCCGGACAGAATATCCTACGAGCAGTACTTC
TRBJ1-1 TRBD1 TRBV28 NA CASSLPGTGGWNTEAFF TGTGCCAGCAGTTTACCGGGAACAGGGGGCTGGAACACTGAAGCTTTCTTT
TRBJ2-3 TRBD1 TRBV7-8 few CASSLVQGANLNTDTQYF TGTGCCAGCAGCTTAGTCCAGGGGGCGAATCTAAACACAGATACGCAGTATTTT
TRBJ2-5 TRBD1 TRBV9 NA CASSVAGGAETQYF TGTGCCAGCAGCGTAGCAGGGGGCGCAGAGACCCAGTACTTC
TRBJ2-7 NA TRBV21-1 NA CASSKARTGRAYEQYF TGTGCCAGCAGCAAAGCGAGAACAGGTAGGGCCTACGAGCAGTACTTC
TRBJ2-1 TRBD1 TRBV3-1/TRBV3-2 NA CASSPRDRPQFF TGTGCCAGCAGCCCTAGGGACAGGCCGCAGTTCTTC
TRBJ2-1 TRBD2 TRBV9 NA CASSVKYGPSGSIYNEQFF TGTGCCAGCAGCGTCAAATATGGGCCTAGCGGGAGCATCTACAATGAGCAGTTCTTC
TRBJ2-5 TRBD2 TRBV2 NA CASSFLAGGGQETQYF TGTGCCAGCAGTTTCCTAGCGGGAGGGGGTCAAGAGACCCAGTACTTC
TRBJ2-5 TRBD2 TRBV5-1 NA CASSSQGTSMETQYF TGCGCCAGCAGCTCACAGGGGACTAGCATGGAGACCCAGTACTTC
TRBJ1-5 NA TRBV2 NA CASSKDNSNQPQHF TGTGCCAGCAGTAAAGACAATAGCAATCAGCCCCAGCATTTT
TRBJ2-3 NA TRBV11-2 NA CASSPTPDTQYF TGTGCCAGCAGCCCAACTCCAGATACGCAGTATTTT
TRBJ2-7 TRBD2 TRBV7-3 once CASSPTSGRAGEQYF TGTGCCAGCAGCCCCACTAGCGGGAGGGCAGGGGAGCAGTACTTC
TRBJ2-5 NA TRBV5-4 NA CASSLALEGTQYF TGTGCCAGCAGCTTGGCCCTGGAGGGGACCCAGTACTTC
TRBJ2-7 TRBD2 TRBV7-2 NA CASSLGLAEGWEQYF TGTGCCAGCAGCTTAGGACTAGCGGAGGGTTGGGAGCAGTACTTC
TRBJ2-7 TRBD1 TRBV6-5 once CASSSGQGYYEQYF TGTGCCAGCAGTTCCGGACAGGGATACTACGAGCAGTACTTC
TRBJ1-6 NA TRBV6-1 NA CASSEENLASPLHF TGTGCCAGCAGTGAAGAGAACCTGGCTTCACCCCTCCACTTT
TRBJ1-5 NA TRBV15 few CATSRAGVSNQPQHF TGTGCCACCAGCAGAGCGGGGGTTAGCAATCAGCCCCAGCATTTT
TRBJ2-3 NA TRBV7-3 few CASSPLGLDTQYF TGTGCCAGCAGCCCTCTTGGACTAGATACGCAGTATTTT
TRBJ2-4 TRBD2 TRBV3-1/TRBV3-2 NA CASSQYGGAVAKNIQYF TGTGCCAGCAGCCAGTACGGGGGGGCCGTAGCCAAAAACATTCAGTACTTC
TRBJ1-3 NA TRBV5-1 NA CASSLEAGDTIYF TGCGCCAGCAGCTTGGAAGCCGGGGACACCATATATTTT
TRBJ1-2 NA TRBV6-1 NA CASSADPGLGYTF TGTGCCAGCAGTGCGGATCCAGGGTTAGGCTACACCTTC
TRBJ1-1 NA TRBV28 NA CASTPSGSWNTEAFF TGTGCCAGCACTCCGTCAGGCTCGTGGAACACTGAAGCTTTCTTT
TRBJ2-1 TRBD2 TRBV19 NA CASSPGLDGEQFF TGTGCCAGTAGTCCGGGACTAGATGGTGAGCAGTTCTTC
TRBJ2-1 NA TRBV18 NA CASSPTQDNEQFF TGTGCCAGCTCACCAACACAGGACAATGAGCAGTTCTTC
TRBJ1-1 NA TRBV6-5 NA CASSPPGGLNTEAFF TGTGCCAGCAGTCCGCCGGGGGGACTGAACACTGAAGCTTTCTTT
TRBJ2-1 TRBD2 TRBV5-1 NA CASSLAGTSGEQFF TGCGCCAGCAGCTTGGCCGGAACTAGCGGGGAGCAGTTCTTC
TRBJ2-7 TRBD1 TRBV7-2 once CASSLQGAYEQYF TGTGCCAGCAGCTTACAGGGGGCCTACGAGCAGTACTTC
TRBJ2-1 TRBD1 TRBV11-3 NA CASSPQGVTYNEQFF TGTGCCAGCAGCCCACAGGGGGTGACCTACAATGAGCAGTTCTTC
TRBJ1-1 NA TRBV29-1 NA CSVARQDNTEAFF TGCAGCGTTGCGAGACAGGACAACACTGAAGCTTTCTTT
TRBJ1-1 NA TRBV29-1 NA CSVSTGNTEAFF TGCAGCGTATCGACAGGGAACACTGAAGCTTTCTTT
TRBJ2-1 NA TRBV5-1 NA CASSLEGWNEQFF TGCGCCAGCAGCTTGGAGGGGTGGAATGAGCAGTTCTTC
TRBJ2-1 TRBD2 TRBV4-2 NA CASSQDPLAGVAYNEQFF TGTGCCAGCAGCCAAGATCCCCTAGCGGGAGTAGCCTACAATGAGCAGTTCTTC
TRBJ1-1 TRBD1 TRBV6-2/TRBV6-3 NA CASSSQGAHTEAFF TGTGCCAGCAGTAGTCAGGGGGCACACACTGAAGCTTTCTTT
TRBJ2-7 NA TRBV10-3 NA CAISGRQAPRYEQYF TGTGCCATCAGTGGGAGACAGGCACCTAGATACGAGCAGTACTTC
TRBJ2-6 NA TRBV11-2 NA CASSLDPEHLSGANVLTF TGTGCCAGCAGCTTAGACCCCGAGCACCTCTCTGGGGCCAACGTCCTGACTTTC
TRBJ2-7 TRBD2 TRBV7-2 NA CASSLASGNYEQYF TGTGCCAGCAGCTTGGCTAGCGGGAATTACGAGCAGTACTTC
TRBJ2-4 NA TRBV5-6 NA CASSLFEPKNIQYF TGTGCCAGCAGCTTGTTCGAGCCCAAAAACATTCAGTACTTC
TRBJ2-5 NA TRBV12-1 once CASSPTRGYQETQYF TGTGCCAGCAGCCCAACCCGGGGGTACCAAGAGACCCAGTACTTC
TRBJ1-5 NA TRBV18 NA CASSPGPDQPQHF TGTGCCAGCTCACCAGGCCCCGATCAGCCCCAGCATTTT
TRBJ2-1 TRBD2 TRBV5-1 NA CASSSGLAVGGEQFF TGCGCCAGCAGCTCTGGACTAGCGGTGGGTGGTGAGCAGTTCTTC
TRBJ1-6 TRBD1 TRBV7-2 NA CASSLGGTDNSPLHF TGTGCCAGCAGCTTAGGAGGGACAGATAATTCACCCCTCCACTTT
TRBJ1-5 NA TRBV28 NA CASSFGRSSNQPQHF TGTGCCAGCAGTTTCGGCAGGTCTAGCAATCAGCCCCAGCATTTT